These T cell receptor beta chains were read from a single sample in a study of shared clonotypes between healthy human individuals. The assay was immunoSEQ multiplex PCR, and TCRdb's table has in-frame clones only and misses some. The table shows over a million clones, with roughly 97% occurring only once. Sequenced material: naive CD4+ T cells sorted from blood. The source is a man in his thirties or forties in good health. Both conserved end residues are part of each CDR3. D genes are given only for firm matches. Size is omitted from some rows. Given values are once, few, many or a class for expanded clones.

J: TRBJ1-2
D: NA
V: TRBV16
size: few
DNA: TGTGCCAGCAGCCAATGGTTCTATGGCTACACCTTC
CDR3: CASSQWFYGYTF

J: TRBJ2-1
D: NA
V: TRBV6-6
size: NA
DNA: TGTGCCACCGGGCAGGGGAACAATGAGCAGTTCTTC
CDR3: CATGQGNNEQFF

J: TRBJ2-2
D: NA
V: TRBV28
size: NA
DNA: TGTGCCAGCAGTGGCGGCACTCTTGCCGGGGAGCTGTTTTTT
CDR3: CASSGGTLAGELFF

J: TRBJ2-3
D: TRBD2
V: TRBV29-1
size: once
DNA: TGCAGCGTTCCGACTAGCGGGGGGGTTATTATTAAGTATTTT
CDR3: CSVPTSGGVIIKYF

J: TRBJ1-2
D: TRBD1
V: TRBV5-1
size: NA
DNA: TGCGCCAGCAGCTTGACAGGGGCTAACTATGGCTACACCTTC
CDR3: CASSLTGANYGYTF

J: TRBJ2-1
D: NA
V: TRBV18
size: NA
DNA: TGTGCCAGCTCACCATCCATTGTACCTGAGCAGTTCTTC
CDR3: CASSPSIVPEQFF

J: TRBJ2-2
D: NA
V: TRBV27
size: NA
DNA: TGTGCCAGCACCCAAATCAGTGGCGGGGAGCTGTTTTTT
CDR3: CASTQISGGELFF

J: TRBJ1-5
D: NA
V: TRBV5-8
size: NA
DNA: TGTGCCAGCAGCTTAAGGAGAAATCAGCCCCAGCATTTT
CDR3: CASSLRRNQPQHF

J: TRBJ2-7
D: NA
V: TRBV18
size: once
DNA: TGTGCCAGCTCACCATTGGGGATCCCCCGGAAGGATGTTTACGAGCAGTACTTC
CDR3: CASSPLGIPRKDVYEQYF

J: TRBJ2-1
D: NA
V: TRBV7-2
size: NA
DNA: TGTGCCAGCAGTTACTCTAGCGTCACTTACAATGAGCAGTTCTTC
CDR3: CASSYSSVTYNEQFF

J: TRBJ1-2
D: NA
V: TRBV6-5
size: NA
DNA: TGTGCCAGCAGTTACTCCCCAGGGGTATACTATGGCTACACCTTC
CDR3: CASSYSPGVYYGYTF

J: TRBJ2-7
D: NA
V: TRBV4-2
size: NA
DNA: TGTGCCAGCAGCCCCCTGGCCGTTTCCTACGAGCAGTACTTC
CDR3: CASSPLAVSYEQYF

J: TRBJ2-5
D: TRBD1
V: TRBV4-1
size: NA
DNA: TGCGCCAGCAGCCAAGTGGGAAGGGACAGGGGAGAGACCCAGTACTTC
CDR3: CASSQVGRDRGETQYF